These 26 T cell receptor beta chains came from one sample sequenced in a study of shared clonotypes between healthy human individuals. Only in-frame clones appear in the TCRdb table, and some are missing; sequencing was by immunoSEQ multiplex PCR. The sample lists nearly 2 million clones, less than 95% occurring once. CD8 cells regarded as naive lacked CD45RO, were positively chosen for CCR7, and omitted terminally differentiated effector memory CD45RA+ cells. Material: naive CD8+ T cells sorted from blood. Every receptor here comes from a man younger than 30 in good health.

V usage is TRBV27 and J usage is TRBJ1-1; perhaps TRBD1 as D (6 bases). This CDR3 is built from 16 residues. Germline values: CDR1 MNHEY, CDR2 SMNVEV (reference sequence). V was shortened by 0 bases and J by 0 bases, with 11 bases between the two germline ends. The CDR3 nucleotides are TGTGCCAGCAGTTTATCCTGGGGACACTTGAACACTGAAGCTTTCTTT. Translation gives CASSLSWGHLNTEAFF.

For this clone: At the DNA level, this CDR3 is encoded by other sequences in the same sample as well. The chain joins TRBV19 to TRBJ1-2, with D uncertain. From germline, CDR1 is LNHDA and CDR2 SQIVND (reference sequence). The V gene lost 3 bases and the J gene lost 3 bases, with 8 bases spanning the gap. The CDR3 has 13 amino acids. CDR3 DNA sequence: TGTGCCAGTAGTATGACCGGGGACTATGGCTACACCTTC. This sequence encodes CASSMTGDYGYTF.

The chain recombines TRBV4-3 with TRBJ1-6; the match to TRBD1 covers 10 bases. With V trimmed by 3 bases and J by 8 bases, 10 bases remained unmatched. The CDR3 totals 17 residues. Germline-derived CDR1 and CDR2 are LGHNA and YSLEER. CDR3 bases: TGCGCCAGCAGCCAGTCAGTTGACAGGGGGCAGGATTCACCCCTCCACTTT. This sequence encodes CASSQSVDRGQDSPLHF.

V is TRBV7-8 and J is TRBJ2-7; D is perhaps TRBD1 (6 bases). The V gene lost 3 bases and the J gene lost 4 bases, with 10 bases spanning the gap. This CDR3 region has 13 residues. Looked up from germline, CDR1 is SGHVS and CDR2 is FQNEAQ. The CDR3 sequence is CASSFGQKYEQYF. The CDR3, as DNA: TGTGCCAGCAGCTTTGGACAGAAGTACGAGCAGTACTTC.

The chain employs TRBV4-1 and TRBJ1-1; D is ambiguous. The CDR3 runs to 13 residues. The germline gives CDR1 MGHRA, CDR2 YSYEKL. The ends were cut back, 1 base at V and 8 bases at J, with 11 bases in the middle. Written as DNA, the CDR3 is TGCGCCAGCAGCCAAGCCGTCGGAGGGGAAGCTTTCTTT. It encodes CASSQAVGGEAFF.

The table lists this clone with a count of one. The chain carries TRBV19 and TRBJ2-7; the D gene is possibly TRBD1 (6 bases). The CDR3 runs to 15 residues. Trimming removed 3 bases at V and 2 bases at J, with 14 bases between. Germline V gives CDR1 LNHDA, CDR2 SQIVND (reference sequence). CDR3 DNA: TGTGCCAGTAGTATCTTCGACAGGATTCCCTACGAGCAGTACTTC. The encoded protein is CASSIFDRIPYEQYF.

This sequence joins TRBV5-1 and TRBJ2-2, with 7 bases identical to TRBD2. J was trimmed by 6 bases and V by 4 bases; bases with no gene match: 9. This CDR3 has 15 amino acids. CDR1 SGHRS and CDR2 YFSETQ come from the germline V gene. CDR3 protein: CASSPSWEGPGELFF. CDR3 coding DNA: TGCGCCAGCAGCCCCTCCTGGGAGGGCCCCGGGGAGCTGTTTTTT.

The genes are TRBV5-1 and TRBJ2-7; TRBD2 aligns across 10 bases. CDR1 and CDR2 (germline): SGHRS, YFSETQ. This CDR3 region has 16 residues. J was trimmed by 0 bases and V by 0 bases; bases with no gene match: 3. Written as DNA, the CDR3 is TGCGCCAGCAGCTTGGCCCCTAGCGGGAGCTCCTACGAGCAGTACTTC. Translating it yields CASSLAPSGSSYEQYF.

The chain links TRBV5-4 to TRBJ2-1; D is ambiguous. CDR3 size: 11 residues. With 4 bases removed from V and 9 bases from J, the gap between germline ends came to 8 bases. Germline CDR1 SGHNT, CDR2 YYREEE (reference sequence). The CDR3 region is CASSVVTEQFF. CDR3 DNA: TGTGCCAGCAGCGTAGTGACTGAGCAGTTCTTC.

V and J are TRBV4-1 and TRBJ1-6; D is undetermined. This CDR3 comprises 16 residues. In germline, CDR1 is MGHRA, CDR2 YSYEKL. The V gene lost 5 bases and the J gene lost 14 bases, with 25 bases spanning the gap. The DNA of the CDR3 is TGCGCCAGCAGCAAGTGGGTTGTTAAGGAGGGTTCGGCCCTCCACTTT. Encoded protein: CASSKWVVKEGSALHF.

The genes are TRBV28 and TRBJ1-1; 7 bases map to TRBD1. Germline CDR1 and CDR2: MDHEN and SYDVKM. This CDR3 region has 14 residues. J lost 1 base, V lost 7 bases, and 6 bases had no gene match. The DNA of the CDR3 is TGTGCCAGCACCCTGACAGGGTCGAACACTGAAGCTTTCTTT. This sequence encodes CASTLTGSNTEAFF.

The DNA for the CDR3 is TGTGCCAGCAGTGCGTGGGGAAGTGGCTACACCTTC. This codes for CASSAWGSGYTF. This chain connects TRBV6-1 to TRBJ1-2; D gene unclear. There are 12 residues in the CDR3. Germline V gene data show CDR1 as MNHNS and CDR2 as SASEGT. Trimming stripped 4 bases from V and 7 bases from J, with 10 bases between.

The DNA for the CDR3 is TGTGCCAGCAGCCAAGAAAAGACGACAGATACGCAGTATTTT. The encoded protein is CASSQEKTTDTQYF. The gene calls are TRBV4-2 and TRBJ2-3; D is undetermined. Per the germline V gene, CDR1 is LGHNA and CDR2 is YNFKEQ. Between the trimmed V and J ends, which lost 0 bases and 3 bases, there was a span of 7 bases. The CDR3 runs 14 residues.

J is TRBJ1-2 and V is TRBV4-3, with 10 bases lining up with TRBD1. The CDR3 spans 16 residues. Losses at the gene ends were 0 bases for V and 8 bases for J; bases not matched to a gene: 9. CDR1 is LGHNA and CDR2 is YSLEER in the germline V gene. The CDR3 reads CASSQDPTGGAEGYTF. CDR3 nucleotides: TGCGCCAGCAGCCAAGATCCGACAGGGGGCGCCGAGGGCTACACCTTC.

There are a few counts of this clone. The rearrangement links TRBV25-1 to TRBJ1-1; 8 bases map to TRBD1. Germline V gives CDR1 MGHDK, CDR2 SYGVNS. The CDR3 is 15 residues long. V trimming: 1 base; J trimming: 5 bases; junction bases outside the gene matches: 6. In DNA, the CDR3 is TGTGCCAGCAGTGAATTGGGAAGGACAGGGACTGAAGCTTTCTTT. It translates to CASSELGRTGTEAFF.

J is TRBJ2-7 and V is TRBV6-9; tentatively, D is TRBD2 (6 bases). Trimming stripped 4 bases from V and 3 bases from J, with 16 bases between. This CDR3 is built from 15 residues. The germline V gene has CDR1 MNHGY and CDR2 SVAAGI. This CDR3 is CASSSRDSNYYEQYF. The CDR3 coding sequence is TGTGCCAGCAGTTCCCGGGACTCCAACTACTACGAGCAGTACTTC.

The chain employs TRBV5-6 and TRBJ2-1; 9 bases fit TRBD1. This CDR3 has 15 residues. From germline, CDR1 is SGHDT and CDR2 YYEEEE. Trimming took 4 bases from V and 4 from J; bases not matched to a gene: 6. The CDR3 DNA follows: TGTGCCAGCAGCGGGGGGACAGGGTATTACAATGAGCAGTTCTTC. Its translation is CASSGGTGYYNEQFF.

The sample holds one count of this clone. The rearrangement joins TRBV19 to TRBJ2-1; D tentatively fits TRBD1 or TRBD2 (5 bases each). The CDR3 has 16 amino acids. V was cut by 3 bases and J by 4 bases, with 16 bases left in between. CDR1 and CDR2 (germline): LNHDA, SQIVND (reference sequence). CDR3 in DNA: TGTGCCAGTAGTATCCAACTTACGGGACCATACAATGAGCAGTTCTTC. This translates into CASSIQLTGPYNEQFF. Filled out from reference TRBV19 and TRBJ2-1, the complete variable domain reads DGGITQSPKYLFRKEGQNVTLSCEQNLNHDAMYWYRQDPGQGLRLIYYSQIVNDFQKGDIAEGYSVSREKKESFPLTVTSAQKNPTAFYLCASSIQLTGPYNEQFFGPGTRLTVL.

Turning to this clone: This specimen includes other DNA sequences encoding the same CDR3. The rearrangement uses TRBV27 and TRBJ2-2; D not certain. The CDR3 consists of 14 residues. V was cut by 1 base and J by 2 bases, with 5 bases left in between. The germline CDR1 and CDR2 sequences are MNHEY and SMNVEV (reference sequence). The CDR3 is CASSLFVNTGELFF. As DNA, the CDR3 is TGTGCCAGCAGTTTATTCGTCAACACCGGGGAGCTGTTTTTT.

The chain recombines TRBV2 with TRBJ2-1; 9 nucleotides match TRBD2. The CDR3 has 17 amino acids. Trimming removed 4 bases from V and 8 bases from J; junction bases left unmatched: 15. The germline CDR1 and CDR2 sequences are SNHLY and FYNNEI. The CDR3 region is CASSAPEQREAMDEQFF. CDR3 nucleotide sequence: TGTGCCAGCAGTGCCCCCGAACAGCGGGAGGCAATGGATGAGCAGTTCTTC.

V is TRBV13 and J is TRBJ1-1; maybe TRBD1 (5 bases). Between the trimmed V and J ends, which lost 5 bases and 8 bases, there was a span of 15 bases. CDR1 is PRHDT, CDR2 FYEKMQ, per germline (reference sequence). The CDR3 runs to 13 residues. This CDR3 is CASSPEGRVEAFF. The CDR3 DNA sequence: TGTGCCAGCAGCCCCGAGGGGAGGGTAGAAGCTTTCTTT.

The rearrangement uses TRBV7-9 and TRBJ2-5; 7 bases are shared with TRBD1. V trimming: 7 bases; J trimming: 6 bases; junction bases outside the gene matches: 14. The CDR3 runs 15 residues. Looked up from germline, CDR1 is SEHNR and CDR2 is FQNEAQ (reference sequence). The CDR3 region has the DNA TGTGCCAGCACTCTCAGTGACAGGGTGGAGAAGACCCAGTACTTC. It encodes CASTLSDRVEKTQYF.

The chain recombines TRBV6-6 with TRBJ1-2; D is unclear. Germline loops: CDR1 MNHNY, CDR2 SVGAGI (reference sequence). This CDR3 region has 12 residues. Trimming shortened V by 0 bases and J by 5 bases, and 4 bases separated the two germline ends. As DNA, the CDR3 is TGTGCCAGCAGTTACTCCGATTATGGCTACACCTTC. This sequence encodes CASSYSDYGYTF.

This clone was counted a single time. The V call is TRBV28, the J call TRBJ2-3; D may correspond to TRBD1 or TRBD2 (5 bases each). Germline CDR1 is MDHEN and CDR2 is SYDVKM. The CDR3 runs 14 residues. V gave up 2 bases and J gave up 4 bases, with 10 bases separating them. CDR3 nucleotide sequence: TGTGCCAGCAGTTTAGGGACCCTCGCAGATACGCAGTATTTT. Amino acids: CASSLGTLADTQYF. The full variable domain, in which reference TRBV28 and TRBJ2-3 provide the parts outside the CDR3, is DVKVTQSSRYLVKRTGEKVFLECVQDMDHENMFWYRQDPGLGLRLIYFSYDVKMKEKGDIPEGYSVSREKKERFSLILESASTNQTSMYLCASSLGTLADTQYFGPGTRLTVL.

This clone is a singleton in its sample. The chain recombines TRBV9 with TRBJ2-3; D might be TRBD2 (6 bases). Looked up from germline, CDR1 is SGDLS and CDR2 is YYNGEE. The CDR3 covers 14 residues. Trimming pared 4 bases from V and 4 bases from J, leaving 13 bases between. The CDR3 protein is CASSYDGSADTQYF. Here the CDR3 DNA reads TGTGCCAGCAGCTATGACGGGAGCGCAGATACGCAGTATTTT.

The V gene is TRBV6-6, the J gene TRBJ2-2; D might be TRBD2 (6 bases). V lost 7 bases to trimming and J lost 1 base, with 16 bases between them. There are 16 residues in the CDR3. Germline V CDR1 and CDR2: MNHNY, SVGAGI (reference sequence). The CDR3 here is CASISGVAENTGELFF. The CDR3 DNA is TGTGCCAGCATCTCTGGGGTAGCGGAGAACACCGGGGAGCTGTTTTTT.